Below, 15 T cell receptor beta chains from the same sample are listed, as sequenced in a study of T cells in tumors and immune-related adverse events (dated by TCRdb to the early 2020s). The treatment or condition label of this sample denotes: nivolumab (PD-1 blockade) given before sampling. Library creation used the immunoSEQ multiplex PCR assay. TCRdb provides this immuneACCESS table in a form limited to in-frame rearrangements. Some clones are lacking; in checked studies, under half of them reflect an unresolved V gene, and why the rest are absent is not known. The sample table lists roughly 20,000 clones, approximately 90% of them with a count of one. 1.1% to 1.5% of the sample is in the top ten clones. Source: lymph node tissue, taken from a patient treated with anti-PD-1 therapy. The source is a female donor with metastatic renal cell carcinoma.

CDR3 region: CASSLDQGGSVAKNIQYF. CDR3 coding DNA: TGTGCCAGCAGCTTAGATCAGGGCGGGAGTGTCGCCAAAAACATTCAGTACTTC. The chain recombines TRBV11-3 with TRBJ2-4; the match to TRBD2 covers 7 bases. Germline V gene data show CDR1 as SGHNT and CDR2 as YENEEA. This CDR3 has 18 residues. Trimming at V came to 0 bases and at J to 1 base, leaving 9 bases not matched to a gene.

The chain recombines TRBV7-2 with TRBJ2-7; D is perhaps TRBD2 (7 bases). The CDR3 totals 15 residues. CDR1 is SGHTA, CDR2 FQGNSA, per germline. Trimming cost V 1 base and J 3 bases, with 13 bases left between them. CDR3 sequence reads: CASSLGAGASYEQYF. CDR3 sequence (DNA): TGTGCCAGCAGCTTAGGGGCGGGGGCAAGCTACGAGCAGTACTTC.

This clone was observed a single time. The V gene is TRBV7-9, the J gene TRBJ2-5; 9 nucleotides align to TRBD1. V dropped 4 bases and J dropped 7; count of bases not matched to a gene: 4. CDR3 length: 13 amino acids. Germline loops: CDR1 SEHNR, CDR2 FQNEAQ (reference sequence). The CDR3 DNA sequence: TGTGCCAGCAGCTACAGGGGGCCAGGGACCCAGTACTTC. The encoded protein is CASSYRGPGTQYF.

The chain joins TRBV2 to TRBJ2-3; D is unclear. Germline CDR1 and CDR2: SNHLY and FYNNEI. Trimming removed 7 bases from V and 4 bases from J, with 15 bases in between. The CDR3 spans 14 residues. The CDR3: CASKDLSSADTQYF. In DNA, the CDR3 is TGTGCCAGCAAAGACTTGTCAAGCGCAGATACGCAGTATTTT.

The chain combines TRBV4-1 with TRBJ1-1, with D unresolved. This CDR3 has 14 amino acids. The V gene lost 3 bases and the J gene lost 5 bases, with 13 bases spanning the gap. CDR1 and CDR2 from the germline V gene are MGHRA and YSYEKL. The CDR3, as DNA: TGCGCCAGCAGCCATAGCGACCGGCTTACTGAAGCTTTCTTT. It codes for CASSHSDRLTEAFF.

The chain recombines TRBV6-6 with TRBJ2-1; 10 bases match TRBD2. This CDR3 is built from 16 residues. V lost 5 bases to trimming and J lost 2 bases; unmatched junction nucleotides: 6. Germline V gene sequence: CDR1 MNHNY, CDR2 SVGAGI (reference sequence). CDR3 sequence: CASSTRTSGTYNEQFF. The CDR3 DNA follows: TGTGCCAGCAGTACCCGGACTAGCGGCACCTACAATGAGCAGTTCTTC.

The chain combines TRBV5-4 with TRBJ1-2, with D uncertain. Germline assignment: CDR1 SGHNT and CDR2 YYREEE (reference sequence). This CDR3 is 12 amino acids long. Trimming cost V 4 bases and J 2 bases, with 6 bases left between them. CDR3 sequence reads: CASSVGNYGYTF. The CDR3 DNA reads TGTGCCAGCAGCGTAGGGAACTATGGCTACACCTTC.

V usage is TRBV6-5 and J usage is TRBJ1-1; D is undetermined. The CDR3 totals 13 residues. Between the trimmed V and J ends, which lost 7 bases and 5 bases, there was a span of 14 bases. CDR1 is MNHEY, CDR2 SVGAGI, per germline. The CDR3 sequence: CASMGLMGTEAFF. CDR3 coding DNA: TGTGCCAGCATGGGCCTTATGGGAACTGAAGCTTTCTTT.

The V gene is TRBV10-3, the J gene TRBJ1-1; perhaps TRBD1 as D (6 bases). The CDR3 contains 11 residues. The ends were cut back, 6 bases at V and 11 bases at J, with 13 bases in the middle. The germline V gene has CDR1 ENHRY and CDR2 SYGVKD. The CDR3 coding sequence is TGTGCCATCAGAGCAGGGGAATCGGCTTTCTTT. Its translation is CAIRAGESAFF.

This chain connects TRBV7-2 to TRBJ1-3; TRBD1 agrees at 8 bases. This CDR3 is built from 15 residues. V shed 6 bases, J shed 0 bases, and the junction held 4 bases outside the gene matches. The V gene's germline CDR1 is SGHTA and CDR2 FQGNSA. The CDR3 coding sequence is TGTGCCAGCAGATCGGGACAGGACTCTGGAAACACCATATATTTT. Protein sequence: CASRSGQDSGNTIYF. Based on the CDR3 plus reference TRBV7-2 and TRBJ1-3, the full variable domain is GAGVSQSPSNKVTEKGKDVELRCDPISGHTALYWYRQSLGQGLEFLIYFQGNSAPDKSGLPSDRFSAERTGGSVSTLTIQRTQQEDSAVYLCASRSGQDSGNTIYFGEGSWLTVV.

The chain links TRBV18 to TRBJ1-2; 9 bases fit TRBD1. Germline trimming cut 3 bases from V and 8 bases from J; bases unmatched to any gene: 7. This CDR3 has 14 amino acids. CDR1 and CDR2 from the germline V gene are KGHSH and LQKENI. The CDR3 bases are TGTGCCAGCTCACCGACCGGGACAGGGAGAGGCTACACCTTC. Encoded protein: CASSPTGTGRGYTF.

This chain connects TRBV11-2 to TRBJ1-3; D might be TRBD1 (6 bases). The CDR3 is made up of 16 amino acids. The V gene lost 5 bases and the J gene lost 1 base, with 15 bases spanning the gap. Germline V gene sequence: CDR1 SGHAT, CDR2 FQNNGV. The DNA for the CDR3 is TGTGCCAGCAGCCGGCAACCAGGGGCGTCTGGAAACACCATATATTTT. As protein: CASSRQPGASGNTIYF.

V and J are TRBV7-2 and TRBJ2-2, with TRBD2 as a possible D gene (5 bases). Germline-derived CDR1 and CDR2 are SGHTA and FQGNSA. The CDR3 consists of 11 residues. V shed 11 bases and J shed 6 bases, with 10 bases lying between them. The CDR3 is CASGGPGELFF. The CDR3 DNA sequence: TGTGCCTCCGGAGGACCCGGGGAGCTGTTTTTT.

The genes are TRBV7-9 and TRBJ2-1; 8 bases align to TRBD2. CDR1 and CDR2 (germline): SEHNR, FQNEAQ (reference sequence). The CDR3 is 15 amino acids. J gave up 2 bases and V 5 bases, and 5 bases lay outside the gene matches. CDR3 nucleotides: TGTGCCAGCAGCCAAAGCGGGAGTCCCTACAATGAGCAGTTCTTC. Translation: CASSQSGSPYNEQFF.

The chain has TRBV7-9 and TRBJ2-5; no reliable D call. The V end was cut by 0 bases, the J end by 1 base, with 9 bases between. This CDR3 is built from 15 residues. CDR1 and CDR2 (germline): SEHNR, FQNEAQ (reference sequence). CDR3 coding DNA: TGTGCCAGCAGCTTAGCAGGGTTGGCCCAAGAGACCCAGTACTTC. Its translation is CASSLAGLAQETQYF.